Described below is a single T cell receptor (beta chain) sequence and its context. Antigen unknown. At one boundary the junction diverges from the germline segment, which might be a read error. The sample originates from a study of early T cells in non-severe SARS-CoV-2 infection. Individually, cDNA molecules had unique molecular identifiers attached to them. A single record per CDR3 protein comes from TCRdb applying MiXCR to the 5' RACE reads. The data show approximately 35,000 distinct CDR3 sequences, 5.5% to 7% seen once. Study conclusions and caveats: Sequences matched to VDJdb favored anti-spike CD8 responses, while private and CD4 specificities were missed.

Germline V gene lookup returns CDR1 PRHDT and CDR2 FYEKMQ (reference sequence). The CDR3 runs 13 residues. The material sequenced was whole blood. This chain connects TRBV13 to TRBJ2-7, with D uncertain. This TCR derives from an adult who was a healthcare worker with PCR-confirmed SARS-CoV-2 infection or an uninfected control (not recorded which). In nucleotides, the CDR3 is TGTACCAGCAGCTTGAAGGGTACGCACGAGCAGTACTTC. Protein product: CTSSLKGTHEQYF.